These T cell receptor beta chains were read from a single sample in a study of early T cells in non-severe SARS-CoV-2 infection. MiXCR was run by TCRdb on the 5' RACE reads, yielding one entry per CDR3 protein. The sample has approximately 90,000 distinct CDR3 sequences; around 17% are singletons. The sample here was whole blood, taken at baseline. The receptor set was obtained from an adult who was a healthcare worker with PCR-confirmed SARS-CoV-2 infection or an uninfected control (not recorded which). Both conserved end residues are part of each CDR3. A D gene is named only where the DNA matches it firmly. Not every row has a clone size; where given, it reads once, few, many or a size class.

v_call	clone_size	d_call	j_call	cdr3_aa	cdr3_nt
TRBV12-3/TRBV12-4	few	TRBD1	TRBJ2-2	CASTGQGENGELFF	TGTGCCAGCACCGGACAGGGAGAGAACGGGGAGCTGTTTTTT
TRBV28	NA	NA	TRBJ2-7	CASSRSFYEQYF	TGTGCCAGCAGTAGGTCCTTCTACGAGCAGTACTTC
TRBV6-6	NA	NA	TRBJ2-5	CASSYGRQETQYF	TGTGCCAGCAGTTACGGACGGCAAGAGACCCAGTACTTC
TRBV9	NA	NA	TRBJ2-7	CASSAGGTLPNEQYF	TGTGCCAGCAGCGCTGGGGGGACTCTTCCTAACGAGCAGTACTTC
TRBV7-9	NA	NA	TRBJ2-7	CASSLRGAPYEQYF	TGTGCCAGCAGCTTACGGGGTGCCCCCTACGAGCAGTACTTC
TRBV3-1	many	NA	TRBJ2-1	CASSQERVNNEQFF	TGTGCCAGCAGCCAAGAGCGCGTTAACAATGAGCAGTTCTTC
TRBV18	NA	TRBD1	TRBJ1-2	CASSPTGEGYTF	TGTGCCAGCTCACCCACAGGGGAAGGCTACACCTTC
TRBV5-1	NA	TRBD1	TRBJ1-2	CASSLGTGTYGYTF	TGCGCCAGCAGCTTGGGGACAGGGACCTATGGCTACACCTTC
TRBV21-1	few	NA	TRBJ2-2	CATIDLTGELFF	TGTGCCACCATTGACCTAACCGGGGAGCTGTTTTTT
TRBV7-6	NA	NA	TRBJ2-1	CASRLADSNEQFF	TGTGCCAGCCGTTTAGCTGATTCTAATGAGCAGTTCTTC
TRBV20-1	few	NA	TRBJ1-5	CSAPQTGDSNQPQHF	TGCAGTGCCCCACAGACAGGAGATAGCAATCAGCCCCAGCATTTT
TRBV6-4	NA	NA	TRBJ2-3	CASSDSAGADTQYF	TGTGCCAGCAGTGACTCGGCAGGAGCAGATACGCAGTATTTT
TRBV7-9	few	NA	TRBJ2-1	CASSLPQVNEQFF	TGTGCCAGCAGCTTACCCCAAGTCAATGAGCAGTTCTTC
TRBV5-6	NA	NA	TRBJ1-1	CASRAGVMNTEAFF	TGTGCCAGCAGGGCAGGAGTTATGAACACTGAAGCTTTCTTT
TRBV7-9	few	NA	TRBJ1-1	CASSSYLGSPTEAFF	TGTGCCAGCAGCTCCTACTTGGGGTCGCCGACTGAAGCTTTCTTT
TRBV14	few	NA	TRBJ2-7	CASSRDRGQFF	TGTGCCAGCAGCCGAGACCGGGGCCAATTTTTC
TRBV12-3/TRBV12-4	few	NA	TRBJ2-7	CASSPRMASYEQYF	TGTGCCAGCAGTCCTCGTATGGCCTCCTACGAGCAGTACTTC
TRBV4-3	few	NA	TRBJ2-2	CASSQAPPRGGTGELFF	TGCGCCAGCAGCCAAGCCCCCCCCAGGGGAGGCACCGGGGAGCTGTTTTTT
TRBV5-4	NA	TRBD1	TRBJ2-5	CASTRTGQETQYF	TGTGCCAGCACCAGGACAGGCCAAGAGACCCAGTACTTC
TRBV11-2	few	TRBD1	TRBJ2-1	CASSRPGQYNEQFF	TGTGCCAGCAGCCGGCCGGGACAGTACAATGAGCAGTTCTTC
TRBV11-2	few	TRBD1	TRBJ2-7	CASRPRDSSYEQYF	TGTGCCAGCAGGCCTCGGGACAGCTCCTACGAGCAGTACTTC
TRBV2	NA	NA	TRBJ1-6	CASSEGRGAPLHF	TGTGCCAGCAGTGAGGGTAGGGGAGCACCCCTCCACTTT
TRBV12-3/TRBV12-4	NA	NA	TRBJ1-1	CASSSSVRVIAEAFF	TGTGCCAGCAGTTCCTCGGTCAGGGTCATCGCTGAAGCTTTCTTT
TRBV27	NA	TRBD1	TRBJ2-2	CASGFGTENTGELFF	TGTGCCAGCGGTTTCGGGACAGAGAACACCGGGGAGCTGTTTTTT
TRBV19	few	NA	TRBJ2-7	CASRETGGYEQYF	TGTGCCAGTCGAGAGACAGGCGGATACGAGCAGTACTTC
TRBV6-2/TRBV6-3	few	NA	TRBJ2-1	CASSSQARNEQFF	TGTGCCAGCAGTTCCCAAGCGAGAAATGAGCAGTTCTTC